The present entry profiles one T cell receptor beta chain with its context. Ages ranged from about 18 to 89 years, with residence in about 23 US areas. Each participant's cohort was designated according to participant-reported clinical history. The sample belongs to a study of blood T cell repertoires in COVID-19. Overall study: Acute and convalescent COVID-19 samples came from the United States, Italy and Spain.

Original analysis: The assay estimated nucleated cells by amplifying reference gene primers. The data were produced by immunoSEQ multiplex PCR, yet TCRdb's version contains in-frame clones alone and is incomplete. V and J calls and clone size are those listed in that table; D and trimming were worked out from the DNA. This table holds around 220,000 clones, under 95% found once. The germline CDR1 and CDR2 sequences are SGHNT and YYREEE (reference sequence). The CDR3 is 15 amino acids. The ends lost 4 bases at V and 4 bases at J; junction bases unmatched: 3. This receptor was taken from a woman between 18 and 29 years old who had recovered from COVID-19. The chain links TRBV5-4 to TRBJ2-2; 11 bases are shared with TRBD2. Sequenced: PBMCs or T cells enriched from blood (not recorded which). CDR3 sequence (DNA): TGTGCCAGCAGCGGAGGACTAGCGGGCACCGGGGAGCTGTTTTTT. This sequence encodes CASSGGLAGTGELFF.